This entry is about one T cell receptor (beta chain). Its antigen is currently unknown. The data belong to a study of blood T cells in healthy people across ages. Germline V gene lookup returns CDR1 MNHNS and CDR2 SASEGT. This CDR3 spans 12 amino acids. Regarding the study as a whole: Calculation of diversity from one million T cells yielded estimates considered to be underestimates.

The individuals who served as donors were healthy Caucasians living in Russia, aged about 6 to 100. It was with a sample-barcoded 5' primer and a J-beta primer mix that a second PCR of roughly 7 to 11 cycles was run. Each of the cDNA molecules was tagged by a template-switch adaptor with 12 random nucleotides. TCRdb ran MiXCR on the 5' RACE reads and lists one entry per CDR3 protein. This sample has fewer than 900,000 distinct CDR3 sequences, with roughly 43% found just once. This chain connects TRBV6-1 to TRBJ2-7; unclear D gene. The DNA end favors TRBJ2-5, so the J call may be wrong. Specimen: blood. The receptor was derived from an older woman in good health. The CDR3 spells CASSEWRETQYF. Written as DNA, the CDR3 is TGTGCCAGCAGTGAATGGCGAGAGACCCAGTACTTC.